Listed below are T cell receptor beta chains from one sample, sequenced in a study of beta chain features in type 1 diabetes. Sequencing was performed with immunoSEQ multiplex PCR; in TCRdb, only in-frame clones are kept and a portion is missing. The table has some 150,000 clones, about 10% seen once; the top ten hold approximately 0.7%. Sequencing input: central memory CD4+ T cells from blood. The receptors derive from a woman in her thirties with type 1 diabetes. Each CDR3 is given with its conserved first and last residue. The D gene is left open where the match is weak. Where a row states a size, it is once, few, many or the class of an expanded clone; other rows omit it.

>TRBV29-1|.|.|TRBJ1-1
TGCAGCATCACCTCGACAGGGAACACTGAAGCTTTCTTT
CSITSTGNTEAFF
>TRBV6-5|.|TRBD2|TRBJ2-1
TGTGCCAGCAAGGCTAGCGGGAGCTCCTACAATGAGCAGTTCTTC
CASKASGSSYNEQFF
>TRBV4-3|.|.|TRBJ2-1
TGCGCCAGCAGCCAAGTACACCCTCTGGCCTACAATGAGCAGTTCTTC
CASSQVHPLAYNEQFF
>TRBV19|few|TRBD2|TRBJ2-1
TGTGCCAGTAGACGGACTAGCGGAGACAATGAGCAGTTCTTC
CASRRTSGDNEQFF
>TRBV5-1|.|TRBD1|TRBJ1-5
TGCGCCAGCAGCTTGGGGGACAGGGACCAGCCCCAGCATTTT
CASSLGDRDQPQHF
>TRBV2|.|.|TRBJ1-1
TGTGCCAGCAGATCCCCGACAGACTACACTGAAGCTTTCTTT
CASRSPTDYTEAFF
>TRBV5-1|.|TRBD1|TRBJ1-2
TGCGCCAGCAGCCGGGACAGGGAAAACTATGGCTACACCTTC
CASSRDRENYGYTF
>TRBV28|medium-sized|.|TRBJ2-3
TGTGCCAGCAGTCCCAGGGGTGGGACAGATACGCAGTATTTT
CASSPRGGTDTQYF
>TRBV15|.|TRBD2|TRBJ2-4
TGTGCCTCCGGACTAGCGGGAGAACTCAAAAACATTCAGTACTTC
CASGLAGELKNIQYF
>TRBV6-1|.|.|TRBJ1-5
TGTGCCAGCAGGGTGACAGGTTATAGCAATCAGCCCCAGCATTTT
CASRVTGYSNQPQHF